This TCR beta chain was retrieved from a study of T cell repertoires in cytomegalovirus infection. About the study: Both CMV infection and a matching HLA type were indicated by public TCR beta signatures.

Notes on the study in general: Dominating the ex vivo response were HLA-C-restricted CMV-specific TCR beta clonotypes.

From the reads, TCRdb called clonotypes with MiXCR, one entry per CDR3 protein. Here the sample spans under 90,000 distinct CDR3 sequences, roughly 44% being singletons. The trim removed 6 bases at V and 7 bases at J, leaving 6 bases unmatched. This CDR3 spans 15 amino acids. Germline V lookup: CDR1 SEHNR, CDR2 FQNEAQ (reference sequence). For this clonotype: Its antigen is as yet unknown.

The chain recombines TRBV7-9 with TRBJ2-1; TRBD2 matches at 13 bases. This TCR was sampled from a human donor in good health (CMV status not recorded). Some clones in this sample may be carry-over from other donors' samples. The sample was CD8+ T cells from cultured PBMCs, taken from culture after CMV antigen stimulation. The CDR3 loop is CASSLQGLAGNEQFF. CDR3 DNA: TGTGCCAGCAGTTTACAGGGACTAGCGGGGAATGAGCAGTTCTTC.